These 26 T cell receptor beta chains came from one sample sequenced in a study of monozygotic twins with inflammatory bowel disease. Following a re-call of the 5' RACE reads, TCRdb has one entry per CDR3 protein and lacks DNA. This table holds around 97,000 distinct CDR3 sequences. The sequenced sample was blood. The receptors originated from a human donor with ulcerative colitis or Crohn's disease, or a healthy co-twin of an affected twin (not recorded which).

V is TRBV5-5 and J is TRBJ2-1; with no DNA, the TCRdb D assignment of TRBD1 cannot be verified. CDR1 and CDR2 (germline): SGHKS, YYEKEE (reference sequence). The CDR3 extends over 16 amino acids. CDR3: CASSSRWGISYNEQFF.

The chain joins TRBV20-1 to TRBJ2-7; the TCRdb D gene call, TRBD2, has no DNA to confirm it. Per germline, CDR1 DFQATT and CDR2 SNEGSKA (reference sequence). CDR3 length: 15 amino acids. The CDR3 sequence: CSARDFTSGSYEQYF.

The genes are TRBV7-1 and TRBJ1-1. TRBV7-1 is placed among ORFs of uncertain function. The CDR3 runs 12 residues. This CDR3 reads CASSSLFPEAFF.

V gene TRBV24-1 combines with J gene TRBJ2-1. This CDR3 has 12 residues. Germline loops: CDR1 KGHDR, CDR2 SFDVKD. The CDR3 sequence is CATSDLKAEQFF.

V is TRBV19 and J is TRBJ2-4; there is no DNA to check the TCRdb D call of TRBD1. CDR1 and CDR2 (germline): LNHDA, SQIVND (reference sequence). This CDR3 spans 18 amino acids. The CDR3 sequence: CASSRPWTVSGAKNIQYF.

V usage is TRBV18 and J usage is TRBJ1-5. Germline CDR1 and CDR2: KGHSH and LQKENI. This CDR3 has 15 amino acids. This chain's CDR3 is CASSRQGGRNQPQHF.

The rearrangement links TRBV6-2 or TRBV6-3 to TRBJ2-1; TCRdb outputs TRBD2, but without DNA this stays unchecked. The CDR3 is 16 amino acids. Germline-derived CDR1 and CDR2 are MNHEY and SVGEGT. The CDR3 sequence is CASSYRRGGSYNEQFF.

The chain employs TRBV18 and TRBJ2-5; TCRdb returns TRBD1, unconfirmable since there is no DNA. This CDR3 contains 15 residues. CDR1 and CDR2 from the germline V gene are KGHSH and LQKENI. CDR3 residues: CASSPGTGGSETQYF.

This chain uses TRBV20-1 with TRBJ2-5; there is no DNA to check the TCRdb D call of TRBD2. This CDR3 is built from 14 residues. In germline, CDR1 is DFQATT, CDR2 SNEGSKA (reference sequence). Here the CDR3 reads CSAFRSGGRETQYF.

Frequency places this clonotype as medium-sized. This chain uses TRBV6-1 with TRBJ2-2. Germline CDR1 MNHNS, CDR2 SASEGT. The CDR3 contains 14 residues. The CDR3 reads CASKRRRNTGELFF.

The CDR3 protein is CASSGRTGEQYF. V and J are TRBV5-1 and TRBJ2-7; TCRdb picks TRBD1, but there is no DNA to check that call. CDR1 is SGHRS, CDR2 YFSETQ, per germline. The CDR3 has 12 amino acids.

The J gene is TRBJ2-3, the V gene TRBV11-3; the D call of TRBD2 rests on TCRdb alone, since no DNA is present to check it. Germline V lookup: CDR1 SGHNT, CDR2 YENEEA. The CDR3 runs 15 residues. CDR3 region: CASSGDGTSPRRQYF.

This CDR3 is CASSLQLGRVGETQYF. The V gene is TRBV7-2, the J gene TRBJ2-5; there is no DNA to check the TCRdb D call of TRBD1. Germline V gene data show CDR1 as SGHTA and CDR2 as FQGNSA. The CDR3 covers 16 residues. Full variable domain (rest looked up from reference TRBV7-2 and TRBJ2-5): GAGVSQSPSNKVTEKGKDVELRCDPISGHTALYWYRQSLGQGLEFLIYFQGNSAPDKSGLPSDRFSAERTGGSVSTLTIQRTQQEDSAVYLCASSLQLGRVGETQYFGPGTRLLVL.

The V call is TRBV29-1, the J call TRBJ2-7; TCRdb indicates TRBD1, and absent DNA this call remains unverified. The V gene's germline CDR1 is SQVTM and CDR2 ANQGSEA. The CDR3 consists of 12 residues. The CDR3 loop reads CSVRGGLGEQYF.

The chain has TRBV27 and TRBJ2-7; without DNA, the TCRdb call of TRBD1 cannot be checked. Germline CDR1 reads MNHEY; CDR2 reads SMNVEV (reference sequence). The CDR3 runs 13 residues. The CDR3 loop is CASSPTGYYEQYF.

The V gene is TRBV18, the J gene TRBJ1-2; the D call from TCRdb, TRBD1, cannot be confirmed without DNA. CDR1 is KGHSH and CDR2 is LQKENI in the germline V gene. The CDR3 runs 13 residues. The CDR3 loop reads CASSPSGGPGYTF.

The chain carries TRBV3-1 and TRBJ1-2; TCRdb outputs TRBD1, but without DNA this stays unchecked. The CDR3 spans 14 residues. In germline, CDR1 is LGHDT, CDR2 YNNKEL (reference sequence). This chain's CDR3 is CASSQEKGNYGYTF.

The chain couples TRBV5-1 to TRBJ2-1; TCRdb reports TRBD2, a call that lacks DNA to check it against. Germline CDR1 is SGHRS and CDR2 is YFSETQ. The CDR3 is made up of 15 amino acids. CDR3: CASRTGTPSGDEQFF.

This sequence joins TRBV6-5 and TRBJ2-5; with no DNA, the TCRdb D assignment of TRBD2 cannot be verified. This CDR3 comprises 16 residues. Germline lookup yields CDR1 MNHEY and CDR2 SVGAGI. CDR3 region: CASSYPQARSEETQYF.

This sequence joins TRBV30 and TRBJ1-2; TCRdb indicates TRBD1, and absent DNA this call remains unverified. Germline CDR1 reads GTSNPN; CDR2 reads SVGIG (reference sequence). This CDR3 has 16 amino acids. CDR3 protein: CAWSQNSGTGAYGYTF.

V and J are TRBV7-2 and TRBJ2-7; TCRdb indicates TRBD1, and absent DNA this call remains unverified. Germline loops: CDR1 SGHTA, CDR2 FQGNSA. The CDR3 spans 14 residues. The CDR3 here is CASSFDTGAYEQYF.

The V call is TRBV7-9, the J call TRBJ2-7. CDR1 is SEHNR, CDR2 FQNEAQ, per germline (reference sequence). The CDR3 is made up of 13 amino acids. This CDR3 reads CASSLVSDYEQYF.

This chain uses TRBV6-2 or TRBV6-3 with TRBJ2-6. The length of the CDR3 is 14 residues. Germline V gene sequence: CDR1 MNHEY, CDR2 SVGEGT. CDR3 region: CASSYHSGANVLTF.

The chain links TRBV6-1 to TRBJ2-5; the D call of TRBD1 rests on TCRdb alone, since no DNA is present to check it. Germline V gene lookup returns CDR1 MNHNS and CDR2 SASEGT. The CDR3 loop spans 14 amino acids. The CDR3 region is CASGRQGGRETQYF.

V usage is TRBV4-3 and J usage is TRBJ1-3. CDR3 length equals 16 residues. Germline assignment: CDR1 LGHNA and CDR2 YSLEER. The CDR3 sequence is CASSQDRFYSGNTIYF.

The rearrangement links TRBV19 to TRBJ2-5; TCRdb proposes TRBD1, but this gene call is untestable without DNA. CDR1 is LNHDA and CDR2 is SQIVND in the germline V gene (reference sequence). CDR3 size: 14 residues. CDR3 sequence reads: CASSIKRGMETQYF.